This T cell receptor (beta chain) came from a study of blood T cell repertoires in COVID-19. In the source study's methods: Reference gene primer amplification yielded estimated nucleated cell counts. Libraries were prepared by immunoSEQ multiplex PCR; TCRdb keeps only in-frame clonotypes and omits some of them. Clonal size and the V and J genes are those of that table, whereas D and trimming came from the DNA. The profile covers roughly 260,000 clones, with about 85% appearing a single time and 4% taken by the ten largest. Deletions cut 3 bases from V and 3 bases from J, with 9 bases between. The CDR3 extends over 14 amino acids. Germline-derived CDR1 and CDR2 are ENHRY and SYGVKD.

The TCR was taken from a man in his fifties or sixties who had recovered from COVID-19. The chain is built from TRBV10-3 and TRBJ2-4, with D maybe TRBD1 (6 bases). The sequencing input was peripheral blood. The CDR3 nucleotides are TGTGCCATCAGTGAACAGGGCGTCAAAAACATTCAGTACTTC. It specifies CAISEQGVKNIQYF.